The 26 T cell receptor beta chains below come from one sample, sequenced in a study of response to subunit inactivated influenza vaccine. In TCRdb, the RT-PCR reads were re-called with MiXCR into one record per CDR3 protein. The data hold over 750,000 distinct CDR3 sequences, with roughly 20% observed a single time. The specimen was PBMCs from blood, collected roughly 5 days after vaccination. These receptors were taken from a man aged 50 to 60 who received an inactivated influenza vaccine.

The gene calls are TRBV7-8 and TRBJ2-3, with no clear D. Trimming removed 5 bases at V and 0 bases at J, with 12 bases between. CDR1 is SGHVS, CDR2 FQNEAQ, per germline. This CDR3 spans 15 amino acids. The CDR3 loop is CASSLARPSTDTQYF. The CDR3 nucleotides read TGTGCCAGCAGCCTCGCCAGGCCTAGCACAGATACGCAGTATTTT.

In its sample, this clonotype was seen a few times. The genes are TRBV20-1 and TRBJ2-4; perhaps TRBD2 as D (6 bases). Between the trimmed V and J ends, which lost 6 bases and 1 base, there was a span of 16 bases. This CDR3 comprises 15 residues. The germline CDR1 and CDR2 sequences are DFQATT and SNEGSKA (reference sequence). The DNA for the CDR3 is TGCAGTGCCCGGAGGGACCGGGAGGCCAAAAACATTCAGTACTTC. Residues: CSARRDREAKNIQYF.

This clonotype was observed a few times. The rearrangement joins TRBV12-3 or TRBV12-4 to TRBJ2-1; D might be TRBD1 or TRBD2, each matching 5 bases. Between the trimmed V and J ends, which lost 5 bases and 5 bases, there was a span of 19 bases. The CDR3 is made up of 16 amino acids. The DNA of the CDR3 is TGTGCCAGCAGTCCACCGGGACGGGCATGGGACAATGAGCAGTTCTTC. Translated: CASSPPGRAWDNEQFF.

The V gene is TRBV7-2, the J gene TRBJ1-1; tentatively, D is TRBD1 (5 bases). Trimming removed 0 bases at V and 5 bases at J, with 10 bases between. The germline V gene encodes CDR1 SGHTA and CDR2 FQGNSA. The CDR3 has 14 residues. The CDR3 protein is CASSLAYRMTEAFF. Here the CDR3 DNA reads TGTGCCAGCAGCTTAGCATACAGGATGACTGAAGCTTTCTTT.

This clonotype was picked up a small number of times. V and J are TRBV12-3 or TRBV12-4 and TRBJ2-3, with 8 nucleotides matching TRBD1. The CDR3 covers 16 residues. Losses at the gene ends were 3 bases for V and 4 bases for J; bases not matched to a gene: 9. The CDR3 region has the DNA TGTGCCAGCAGTTTGGTTTGGACAGGGTACGCAGATACGCAGTATTTT. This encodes CASSLVWTGYADTQYF.

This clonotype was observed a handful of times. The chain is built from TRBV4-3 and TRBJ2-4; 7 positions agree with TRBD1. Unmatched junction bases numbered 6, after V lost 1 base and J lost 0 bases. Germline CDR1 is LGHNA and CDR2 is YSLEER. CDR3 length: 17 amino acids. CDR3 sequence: CASSQGGGRLAKNIQYF. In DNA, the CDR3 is TGCGCCAGCAGCCAAGGAGGGGGCAGGTTAGCCAAAAACATTCAGTACTTC.

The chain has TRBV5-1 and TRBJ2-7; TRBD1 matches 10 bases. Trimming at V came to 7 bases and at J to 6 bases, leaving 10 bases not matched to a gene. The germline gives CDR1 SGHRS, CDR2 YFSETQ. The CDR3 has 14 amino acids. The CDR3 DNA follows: TGCGCCAGCGCACCGGGACAGGGGTTCGGCGAGCAGTACTTC. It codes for CASAPGQGFGEQYF.

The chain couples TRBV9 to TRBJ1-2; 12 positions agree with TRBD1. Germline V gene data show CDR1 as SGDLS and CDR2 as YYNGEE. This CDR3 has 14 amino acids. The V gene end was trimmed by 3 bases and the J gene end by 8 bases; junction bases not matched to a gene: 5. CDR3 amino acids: CASSGTGTGGGYTF. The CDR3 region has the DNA TGTGCCAGCAGCGGTACCGGGACAGGGGGCGGCTACACCTTC.

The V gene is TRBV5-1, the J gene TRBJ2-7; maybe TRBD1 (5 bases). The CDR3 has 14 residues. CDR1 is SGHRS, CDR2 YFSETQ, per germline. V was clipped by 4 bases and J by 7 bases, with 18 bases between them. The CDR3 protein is CASSRIDRGGEQYF. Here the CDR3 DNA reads TGCGCCAGCAGCCGAATAGATAGGGGCGGAGAGCAGTACTTC. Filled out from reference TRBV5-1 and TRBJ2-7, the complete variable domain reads KAGVTQTPRYLIKTRGQQVTLSCSPISGHRSVSWYQQTPGQGLQFLFEYFSETQRNKGNFPGRFSGRQFSNSRSEMNVSTLELGDSALYLCASSRIDRGGEQYFGPGTRLTVT.

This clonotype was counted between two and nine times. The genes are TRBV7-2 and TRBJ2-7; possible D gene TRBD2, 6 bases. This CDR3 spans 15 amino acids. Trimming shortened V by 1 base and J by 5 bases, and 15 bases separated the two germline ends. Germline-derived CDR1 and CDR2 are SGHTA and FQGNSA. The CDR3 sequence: CASSLVGPSADEQYF. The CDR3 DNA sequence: TGTGCCAGCAGCTTAGTAGGGCCTAGCGCTGACGAGCAGTACTTC.

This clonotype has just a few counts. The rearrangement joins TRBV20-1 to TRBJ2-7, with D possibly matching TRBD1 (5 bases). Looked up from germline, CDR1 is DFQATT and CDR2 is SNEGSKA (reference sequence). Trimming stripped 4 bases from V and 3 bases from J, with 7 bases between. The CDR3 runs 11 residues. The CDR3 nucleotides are TGCAGTGCTATGGACAACTACGAGCAGTACTTC. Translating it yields CSAMDNYEQYF.

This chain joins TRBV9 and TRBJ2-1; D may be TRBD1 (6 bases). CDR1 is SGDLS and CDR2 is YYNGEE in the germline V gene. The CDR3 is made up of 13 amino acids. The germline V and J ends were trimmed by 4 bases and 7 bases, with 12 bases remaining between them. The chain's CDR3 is CASSLNTGNEQFF. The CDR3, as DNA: TGTGCCAGCAGCTTAAATACAGGGAATGAGCAGTTCTTC. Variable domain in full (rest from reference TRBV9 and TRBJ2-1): DSGVTQTPKHLITATGQRVTLRCSPRSGDLSVYWYQQSLDQGLQFLIQYYNGEERAKGNILERFSAQQFPDLHSELNLSSLELGDSALYFCASSLNTGNEQFFGPGTRLTVL.

Here the CDR3 reads CASSLARNDRPTNYGYTF. DNA for the CDR3: TGTGCCAGCAGCTTAGCCCGGAATGACAGGCCTACTAACTATGGCTACACCTTC. The chain uses TRBV7-8 and TRBJ1-2; a possible D gene is TRBD1 (6 bases). This CDR3 region has 18 residues. Trimming took off 0 bases at V and 0 bases at J, with 17 bases between the two ends. In germline, CDR1 is SGHVS, CDR2 FQNEAQ.

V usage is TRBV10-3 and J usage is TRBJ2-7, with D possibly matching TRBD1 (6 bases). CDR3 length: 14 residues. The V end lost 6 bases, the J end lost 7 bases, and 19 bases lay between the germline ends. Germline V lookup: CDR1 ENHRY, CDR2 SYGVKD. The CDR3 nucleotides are TGTGCCATCAGGCCGGGACACCGGACGCGGGAGCAGTACTTC. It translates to CAIRPGHRTREQYF.

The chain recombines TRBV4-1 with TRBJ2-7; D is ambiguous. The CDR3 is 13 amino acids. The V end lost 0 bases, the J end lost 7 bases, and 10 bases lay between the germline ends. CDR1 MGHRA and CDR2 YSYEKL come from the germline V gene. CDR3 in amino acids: CASSQDNAREQYF. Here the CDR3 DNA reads TGCGCCAGCAGCCAAGATAATGCGCGGGAGCAGTACTTC.

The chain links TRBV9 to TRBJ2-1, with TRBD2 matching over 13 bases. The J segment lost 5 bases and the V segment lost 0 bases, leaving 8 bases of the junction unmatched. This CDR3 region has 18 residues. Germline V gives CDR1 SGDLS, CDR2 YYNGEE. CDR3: CASSVAPIGLAGDNEQFF. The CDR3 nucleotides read TGTGCCAGCAGCGTAGCCCCTATCGGACTAGCGGGGGACAATGAGCAGTTCTTC.

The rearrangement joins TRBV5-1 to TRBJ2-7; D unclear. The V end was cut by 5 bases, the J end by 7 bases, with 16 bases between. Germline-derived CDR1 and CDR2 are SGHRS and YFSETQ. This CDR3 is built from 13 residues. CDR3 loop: CASRTRTLGEQYF. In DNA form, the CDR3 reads TGCGCCAGCAGGACGAGGACCCTCGGGGAGCAGTACTTC.

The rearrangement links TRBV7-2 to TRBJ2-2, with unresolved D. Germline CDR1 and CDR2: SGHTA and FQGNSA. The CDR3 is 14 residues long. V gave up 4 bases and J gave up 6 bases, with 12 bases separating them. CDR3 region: CASSSLASAGELFF. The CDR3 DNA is TGTGCCAGCAGCTCCCTCGCTTCGGCCGGGGAGCTGTTTTTT.

CDR3: CASSPGIGASYEQYF. The CDR3 coding sequence is TGCGCCAGCAGCCCGGGGATAGGGGCCTCCTACGAGCAGTACTTC. This chain connects TRBV4-3 to TRBJ2-7; D could derive from TRBD1 or TRBD2 (5 bases each). This CDR3 is 15 amino acids long. CDR1 is LGHNA, CDR2 YSLEER, per germline. The V gene lost 4 bases and the J gene lost 0 bases, with 13 bases spanning the gap.

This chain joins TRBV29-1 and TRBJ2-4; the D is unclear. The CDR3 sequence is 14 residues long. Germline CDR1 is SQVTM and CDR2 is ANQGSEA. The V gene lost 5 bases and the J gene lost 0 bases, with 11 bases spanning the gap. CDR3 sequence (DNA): TGCAGCGTTCGCACCAGGCTAGCCAAAAACATTCAGTACTTC. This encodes CSVRTRLAKNIQYF.

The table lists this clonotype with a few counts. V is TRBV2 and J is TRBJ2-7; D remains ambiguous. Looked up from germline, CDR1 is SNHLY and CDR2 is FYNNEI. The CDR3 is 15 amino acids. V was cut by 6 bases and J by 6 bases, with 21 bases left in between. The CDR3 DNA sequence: TGTGCCAGCAGCCCCCTAGGACCCATCAATACCGAGCAGTACTTC. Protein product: CASSPLGPINTEQYF.

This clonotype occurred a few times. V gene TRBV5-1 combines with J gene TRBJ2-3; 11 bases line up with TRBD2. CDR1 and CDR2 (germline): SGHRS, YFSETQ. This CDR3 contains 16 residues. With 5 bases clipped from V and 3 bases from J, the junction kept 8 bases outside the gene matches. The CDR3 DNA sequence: TGCGCCAGCAGACCAACTAGCGGGAGTCGGACAGATACGCAGTATTTT. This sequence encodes CASRPTSGSRTDTQYF.

The CDR3 sequence is CASSLAAEDYGYTF. As DNA, the CDR3 is TGTGCCAGCAGCTTAGCGGCGGAAGACTATGGCTACACCTTC. The chain uses TRBV7-2 and TRBJ1-2, with D hard to call. The CDR3 contains 14 residues. Germline loops: CDR1 SGHTA, CDR2 FQGNSA. V was shortened by 0 bases and J by 3 bases, with 8 bases between the two germline ends.

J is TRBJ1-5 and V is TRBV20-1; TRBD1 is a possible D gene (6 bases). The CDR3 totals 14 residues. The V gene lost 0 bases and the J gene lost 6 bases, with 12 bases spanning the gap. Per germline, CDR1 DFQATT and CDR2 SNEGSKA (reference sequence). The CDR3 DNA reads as TGCAGTGCTAGAGATCTGGGCAGGGGTCAGCCCCAGCATTTT. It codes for CSARDLGRGQPQHF.

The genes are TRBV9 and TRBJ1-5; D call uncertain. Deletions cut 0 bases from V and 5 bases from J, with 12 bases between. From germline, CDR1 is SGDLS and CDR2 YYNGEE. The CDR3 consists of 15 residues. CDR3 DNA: TGTGCCAGCAGCGTAGAAGGGTCCCTCGATCAGCCCCAGCATTTT. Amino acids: CASSVEGSLDQPQHF.

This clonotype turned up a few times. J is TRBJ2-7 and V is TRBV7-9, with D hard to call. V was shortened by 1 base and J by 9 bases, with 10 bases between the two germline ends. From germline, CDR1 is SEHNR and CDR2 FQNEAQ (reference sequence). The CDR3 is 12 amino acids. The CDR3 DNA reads TGTGCCAGCAGCTTAGAAGTTACAGCGCAGTACTTC. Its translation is CASSLEVTAQYF.